This T cell receptor (beta chain) is from a study of identical twins. This clonotype was detected many times. TCRdb passed the 5' RACE reads through MiXCR, listing each CDR3 protein once. The sample records hundreds of thousands of distinct CDR3 sequences, around 22% being singletons. From germline, CDR1 is MNHEY and CDR2 SVGEGT. This CDR3 has 21 residues. With 2 bases clipped from V and 0 bases from J, the junction kept 19 bases outside the gene matches. These data were also reused for a study on yellow fever vaccine responses in identical twins.

The material sequenced was CD4+ T cells sorted from blood. The clonotype originates from a woman in her late teens or twenties in good health. The chain combines TRBV6-2 or TRBV6-3 with TRBJ2-1; 7 bases align to TRBD1. The CDR3 protein is CASSYPAVGTESLPSYNEQFF. The CDR3 DNA sequence: TGTGCCAGCAGTTACCCCGCGGTGGGGACAGAATCATTACCCTCCTACAATGAGCAGTTCTTC.